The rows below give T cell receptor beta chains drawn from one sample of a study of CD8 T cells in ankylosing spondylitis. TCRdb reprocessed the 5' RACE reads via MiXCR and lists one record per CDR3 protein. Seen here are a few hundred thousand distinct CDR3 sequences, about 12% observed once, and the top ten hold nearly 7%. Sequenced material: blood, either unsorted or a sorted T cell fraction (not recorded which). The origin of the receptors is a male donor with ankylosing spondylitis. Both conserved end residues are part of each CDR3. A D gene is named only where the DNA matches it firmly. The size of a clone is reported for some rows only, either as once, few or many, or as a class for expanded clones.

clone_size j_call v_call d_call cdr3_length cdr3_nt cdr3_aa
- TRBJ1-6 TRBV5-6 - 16 TGTGCCAGCAGCTTCCCGGCAGGGCGGGTCGGGTCACCCCTCCACTTT CASSFPAGRVGSPLHF
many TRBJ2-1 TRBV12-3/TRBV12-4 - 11 TGTGCCAGCAGTTCCTTAGCCGAGCAGTTCTTC CASSSLAEQFF
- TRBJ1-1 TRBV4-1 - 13 TGCGCCAGCAGCCAAGAGTTGGTCAAAGGAGCTTTCTTT CASSQELVKGAFF
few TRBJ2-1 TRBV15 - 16 TGTGCCACCAGCAGAGTGTGGGGTTCCTCCTACAATGAGCAGTTCTTC CATSRVWGSSYNEQFF
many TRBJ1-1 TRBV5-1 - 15 TGCGCCAGCAGCTTGGCGCAGACGAAGAACACTGAAGCTTTCTTT CASSLAQTKNTEAFF
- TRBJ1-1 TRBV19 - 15 TGTGCCAGTAGTCACCCGGGGTTGGTGGCCACTGAAGCTTTCTTT CASSHPGLVATEAFF
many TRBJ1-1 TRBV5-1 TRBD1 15 TGCGCCAGCAGCTTGACCGGGACAGGGAACACTGAAGCTTTCTTT CASSLTGTGNTEAFF
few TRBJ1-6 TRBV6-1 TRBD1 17 TGTGCCAGCAGCGAGGGACAGGGTAGCTCCTATAATTCACCCCTCCACTTT CASSEGQGSSYNSPLHF
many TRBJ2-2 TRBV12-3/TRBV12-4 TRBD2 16 TGTGCCAGCAGTCTCCGAGCGGGAGGGGGCACCGGGGAGCTGTTTTTT CASSLRAGGGTGELFF
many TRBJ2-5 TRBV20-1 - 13 TGCAGTGCTATTCCCTTAGGGGAGGAAACCCAGTACTTC CSAIPLGEETQYF
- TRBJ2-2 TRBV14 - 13 TGTGCCAGCAGCCAAGGTCTAGCCGGGGAGCTGTTTTTT CASSQGLAGELFF
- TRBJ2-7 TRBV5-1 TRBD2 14 TGCGCCAGCAGCTTACGGGGGGACCCCTACGAGCAGTACTTC CASSLRGDPYEQYF
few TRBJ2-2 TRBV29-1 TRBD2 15 TGCAGCGTCAGGACTAGCGGGGTTAACACCGGGGAGCTGTTTTTT CSVRTSGVNTGELFF
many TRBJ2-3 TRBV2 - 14 TGTGCCAGCAGATCGACAGGCCAAAGGGATACGCAGTATTTT CASRSTGQRDTQYF
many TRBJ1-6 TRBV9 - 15 TGTGCCAGCAGCGTAGTGGAGGGGGATGGTTCACCCCTCCACTTT CASSVVEGDGSPLHF
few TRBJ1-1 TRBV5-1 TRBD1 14 TGCGCCAGCAAAGGACAGGGGATGAACACTGAAGCTTTCTTT CASKGQGMNTEAFF
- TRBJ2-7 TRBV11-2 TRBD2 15 TGTGCCAGCAGCTCCCCGGCTAGCGGGGGCTACGAGCAGTACTTC CASSSPASGGYEQYF
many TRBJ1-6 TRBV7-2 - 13 TGTGCCAGCAGCTTATTGGGGGGTTCACCCCTCCACTTT CASSLLGGSPLHF
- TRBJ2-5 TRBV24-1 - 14 TGTGCCACCAGTGATCAGGCAGTTCAAGAGACCCAGTACTTC CATSDQAVQETQYF
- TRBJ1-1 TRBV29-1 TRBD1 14 TGCAGCGCTCTCGACCGGGACAGTGGAGGTGAAGCTTTCTTT CSALDRDSGGEAFF
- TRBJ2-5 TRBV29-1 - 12 TGCAGCGGGGACCCCGAGGCGGAGACCCAGTACTTC CSGDPEAETQYF
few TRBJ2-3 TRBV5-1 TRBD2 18 TGCGCCAGCAGCTTGAGGGGACTAGCGGGAGGGCCTCAAGATACGCAGTATTTT CASSLRGLAGGPQDTQYF
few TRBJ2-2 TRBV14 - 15 TGTGCCAGCAGCCACGCATCCAGATACACCGGGGAGCTGTTTTTT CASSHASRYTGELFF